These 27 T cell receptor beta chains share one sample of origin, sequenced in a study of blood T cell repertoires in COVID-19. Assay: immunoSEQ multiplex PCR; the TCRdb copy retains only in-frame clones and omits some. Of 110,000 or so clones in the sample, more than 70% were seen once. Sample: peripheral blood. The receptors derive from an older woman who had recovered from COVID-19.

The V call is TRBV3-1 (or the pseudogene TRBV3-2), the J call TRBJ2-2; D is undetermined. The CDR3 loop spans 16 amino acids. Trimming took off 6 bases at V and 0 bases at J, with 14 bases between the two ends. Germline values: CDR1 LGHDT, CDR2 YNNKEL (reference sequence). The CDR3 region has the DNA TGTGCCAGCAGACATACAGCCACCGCGAACACCGGGGAGCTGTTTTTT. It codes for CASRHTATANTGELFF.

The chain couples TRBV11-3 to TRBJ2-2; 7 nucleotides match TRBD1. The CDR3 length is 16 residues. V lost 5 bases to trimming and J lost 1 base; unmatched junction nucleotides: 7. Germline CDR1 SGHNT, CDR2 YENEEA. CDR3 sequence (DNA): TGTGCCAGCAGCGGTTTGTGGACAGGGAACACCGGGGAGCTGTTTTTT. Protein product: CASSGLWTGNTGELFF. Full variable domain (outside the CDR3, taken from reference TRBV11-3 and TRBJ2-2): EAGVVQSPRYKIIEKKQPVAFWCNPISGHNTLYWYLQNLGQGPELLIRYENEEAVDDSQLPKDRFSAERLKGVDSTLKIQPAELGDSAVYLCASSGLWTGNTGELFFGEGSRLTVL.

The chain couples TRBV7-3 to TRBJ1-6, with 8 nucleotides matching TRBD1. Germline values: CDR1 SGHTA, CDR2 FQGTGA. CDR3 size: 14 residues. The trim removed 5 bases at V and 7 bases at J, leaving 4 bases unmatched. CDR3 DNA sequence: TGTGCCAGCAGCCGTGGACAGGGAAATTCACCCCTCCACTTT. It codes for CASSRGQGNSPLHF.

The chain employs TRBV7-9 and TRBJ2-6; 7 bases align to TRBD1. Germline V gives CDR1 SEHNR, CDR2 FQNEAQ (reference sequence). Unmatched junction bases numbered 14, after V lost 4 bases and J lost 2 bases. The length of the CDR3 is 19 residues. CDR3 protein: CASSWGSGTESTGANVLTF. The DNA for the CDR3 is TGTGCCAGCAGCTGGGGGTCCGGGACAGAATCCACTGGGGCCAACGTCCTGACTTTC. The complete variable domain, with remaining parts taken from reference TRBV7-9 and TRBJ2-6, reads DTGVSQNPRHKITKRGQNVTFRCDPISEHNRLYWYRQTLGQGPEFLTYFQNEAQLEKSRLLSDRFSAERPKGSFSTLEIQRTEQGDSAMYLCASSWGSGTESTGANVLTFGAGSRLTVL.

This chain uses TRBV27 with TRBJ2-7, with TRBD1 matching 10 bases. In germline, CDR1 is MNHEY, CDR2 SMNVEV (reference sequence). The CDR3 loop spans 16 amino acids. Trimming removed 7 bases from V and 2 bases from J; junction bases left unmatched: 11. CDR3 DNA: TGTGCCAGCAAGTTGCTCCCGGGACAGGGGCCCTACGAGCAGTACTTC. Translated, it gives CASKLLPGQGPYEQYF.

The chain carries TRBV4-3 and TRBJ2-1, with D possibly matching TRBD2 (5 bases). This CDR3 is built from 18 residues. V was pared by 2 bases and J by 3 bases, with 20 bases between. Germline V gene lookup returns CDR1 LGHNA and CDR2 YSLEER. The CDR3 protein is CASSQQAPGVAGYNEQFF. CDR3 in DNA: TGCGCCAGCAGCCAACAAGCCCCGGGTGTTGCGGGCTACAATGAGCAGTTCTTC.

CDR3 sequence: CASSYGRGSTEAFF. CDR3 DNA sequence: TGTGCCAGCAGCTATGGCAGGGGATCCACTGAAGCTTTCTTT. J is TRBJ1-1 and V is TRBV11-3, with TRBD1 as a possible D gene (6 bases). Germline-derived CDR1 and CDR2 are SGHNT and YENEEA. Trimming took 4 bases from V and 4 from J, leaving 13 bases between them. CDR3 size: 14 residues.

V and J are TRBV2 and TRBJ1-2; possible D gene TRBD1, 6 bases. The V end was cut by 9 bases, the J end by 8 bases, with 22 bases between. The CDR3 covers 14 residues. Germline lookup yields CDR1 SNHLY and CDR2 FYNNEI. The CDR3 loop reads CASQVVGASEGYTF. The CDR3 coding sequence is TGTGCCAGTCAAGTTGTGGGGGCCTCGGAGGGCTACACCTTC. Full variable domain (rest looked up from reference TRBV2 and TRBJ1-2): EPEVTQTPSHQVTQMGQEVILRCVPISNHLYFYWYRQILGQKVEFLVSFYNNEISEKSEIFDDQFSVERPDGSNFTLKIRSTKLEDSAMYFCASQVVGASEGYTFGSGTRLTVV.

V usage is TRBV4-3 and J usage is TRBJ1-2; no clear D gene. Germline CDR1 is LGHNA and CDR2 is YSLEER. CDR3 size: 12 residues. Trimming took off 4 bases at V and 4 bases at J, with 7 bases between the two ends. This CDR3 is CASSLPGYGYTF. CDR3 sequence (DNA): TGCGCCAGCAGCCTCCCAGGCTATGGCTACACCTTC.

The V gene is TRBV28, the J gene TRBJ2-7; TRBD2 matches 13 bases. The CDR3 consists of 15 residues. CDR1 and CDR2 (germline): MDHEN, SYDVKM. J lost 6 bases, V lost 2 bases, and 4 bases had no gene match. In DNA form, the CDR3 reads TGTGCCAGCAGTTTAAGACTAGCGGGAGGAAGCGAGCAGTACTTC. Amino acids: CASSLRLAGGSEQYF.

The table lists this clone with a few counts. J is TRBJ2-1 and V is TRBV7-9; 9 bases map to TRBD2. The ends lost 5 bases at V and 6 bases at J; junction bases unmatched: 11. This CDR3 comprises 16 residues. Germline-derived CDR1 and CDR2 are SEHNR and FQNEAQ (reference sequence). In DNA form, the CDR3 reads TGTGCCAGCAGCCCAAACCTACTAGCGGGTCCCAATGAGCAGTTCTTC. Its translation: CASSPNLLAGPNEQFF.

The CDR3 sequence: CASSQLTGDLAGGYEQFF. In DNA form, the CDR3 reads TGCGCCAGCAGCCAACTTACAGGGGACCTAGCGGGAGGCTATGAGCAGTTCTTC. This rearrangement joins TRBV4-3 to TRBJ2-1, with 11 positions matching TRBD2. V lost 2 bases to trimming and J lost 8 bases; unmatched junction nucleotides: 14. CDR1 is LGHNA and CDR2 is YSLEER in the germline V gene. There are 18 residues in the CDR3.

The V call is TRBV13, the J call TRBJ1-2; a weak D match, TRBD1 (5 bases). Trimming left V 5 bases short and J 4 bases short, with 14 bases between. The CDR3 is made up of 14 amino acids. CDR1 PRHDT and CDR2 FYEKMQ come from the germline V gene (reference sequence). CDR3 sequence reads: CASSPRDRFYGYTF. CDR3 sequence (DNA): TGTGCCAGCAGCCCCAGGGATAGATTCTATGGCTACACCTTC.

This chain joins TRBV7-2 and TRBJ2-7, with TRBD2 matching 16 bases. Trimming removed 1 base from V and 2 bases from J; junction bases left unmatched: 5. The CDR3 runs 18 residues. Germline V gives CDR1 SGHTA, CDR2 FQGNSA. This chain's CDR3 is CASSLVGTSGRAAYEQYF. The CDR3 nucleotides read TGTGCCAGCAGCTTAGTTGGGACTAGCGGGAGGGCCGCCTACGAGCAGTACTTC.

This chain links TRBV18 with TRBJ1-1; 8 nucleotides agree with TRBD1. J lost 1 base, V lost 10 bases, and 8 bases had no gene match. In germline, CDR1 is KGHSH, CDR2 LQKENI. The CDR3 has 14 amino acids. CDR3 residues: CATSVTGANTEAFF. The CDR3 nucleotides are TGTGCCACCTCTGTGACAGGGGCGAACACTGAAGCTTTCTTT.

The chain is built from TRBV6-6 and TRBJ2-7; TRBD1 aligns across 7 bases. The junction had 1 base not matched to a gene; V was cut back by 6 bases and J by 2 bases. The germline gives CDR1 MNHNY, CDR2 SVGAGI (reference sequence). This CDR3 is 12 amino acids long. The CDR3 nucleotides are TGTGCCAGCAGGACAGGGACCTACGAGCAGTACTTC. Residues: CASRTGTYEQYF.

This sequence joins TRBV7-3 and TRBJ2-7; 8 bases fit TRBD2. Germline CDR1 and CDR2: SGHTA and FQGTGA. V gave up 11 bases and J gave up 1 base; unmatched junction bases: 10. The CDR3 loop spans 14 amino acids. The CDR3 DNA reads TGTGCCGACGGGGCGGGAGGCCCTTCCTACGAGCAGTACTTC. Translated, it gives CADGAGGPSYEQYF.

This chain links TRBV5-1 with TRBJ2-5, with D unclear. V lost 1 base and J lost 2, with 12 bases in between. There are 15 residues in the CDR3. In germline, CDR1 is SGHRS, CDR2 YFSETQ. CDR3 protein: CASSLTGVAQETQYF. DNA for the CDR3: TGCGCCAGCAGCTTGACGGGTGTAGCTCAAGAGACCCAGTACTTC.

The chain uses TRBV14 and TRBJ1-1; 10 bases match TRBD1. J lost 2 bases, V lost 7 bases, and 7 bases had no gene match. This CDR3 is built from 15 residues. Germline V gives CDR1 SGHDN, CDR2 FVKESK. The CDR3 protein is CASNRQGAGNTEAFF. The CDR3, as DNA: TGTGCCAGCAATAGACAGGGGGCCGGCAACACTGAAGCTTTCTTT. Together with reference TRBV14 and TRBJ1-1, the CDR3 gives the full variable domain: EAGVTQFPSHSVIEKGQTVTLRCDPISGHDNLYWYRRVMGKEIKFLLHFVKESKQDESGMPNNRFLAERTGGTYSTLKVQPAELEDSGVYFCASNRQGAGNTEAFFGQGTRLTVV.

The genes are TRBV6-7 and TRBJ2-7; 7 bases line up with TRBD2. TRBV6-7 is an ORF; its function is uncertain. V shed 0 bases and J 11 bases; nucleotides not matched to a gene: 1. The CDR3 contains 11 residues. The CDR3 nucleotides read TGTGCCAGCAGTTACTCGGGAGGGGAGTACTTC. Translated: CASSYSGGEYF.

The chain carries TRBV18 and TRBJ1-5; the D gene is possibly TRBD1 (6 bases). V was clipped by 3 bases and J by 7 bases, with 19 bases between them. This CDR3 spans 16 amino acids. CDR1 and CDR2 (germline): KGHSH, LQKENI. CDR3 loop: CASSPQGHPAGQPQHF. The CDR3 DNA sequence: TGTGCCAGCTCACCCCAGGGACACCCAGCCGGGCAGCCCCAGCATTTT.

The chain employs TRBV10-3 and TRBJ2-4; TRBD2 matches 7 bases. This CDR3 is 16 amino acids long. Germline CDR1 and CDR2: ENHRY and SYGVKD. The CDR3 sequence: CATSGVERGTKNIQYF. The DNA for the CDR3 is TGTGCTACCAGCGGGGTCGAACGGGGAACCAAAAACATTCAGTACTTC.

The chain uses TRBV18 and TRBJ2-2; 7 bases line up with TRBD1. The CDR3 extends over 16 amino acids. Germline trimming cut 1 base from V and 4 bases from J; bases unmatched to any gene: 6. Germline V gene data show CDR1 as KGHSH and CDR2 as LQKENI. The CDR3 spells CASSPRQGWATGELFF. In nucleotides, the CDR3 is TGTGCCAGCTCACCACGACAGGGATGGGCCACCGGGGAGCTGTTTTTT.

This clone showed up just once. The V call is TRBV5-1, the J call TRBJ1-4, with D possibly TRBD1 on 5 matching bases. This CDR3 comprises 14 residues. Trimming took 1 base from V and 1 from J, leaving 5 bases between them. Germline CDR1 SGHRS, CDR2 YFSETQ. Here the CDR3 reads CASSLQGTNEKLFF. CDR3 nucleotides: TGCGCCAGCAGCTTGCAGGGAACTAATGAAAAACTGTTTTTT.

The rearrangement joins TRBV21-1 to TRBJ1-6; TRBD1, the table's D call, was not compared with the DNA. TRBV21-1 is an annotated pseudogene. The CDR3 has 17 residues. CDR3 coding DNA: TGTGCCAGCAGCACCGTAGTACGGGACAGGGATAATTCACCCCTCCACTTT. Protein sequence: CASSTVVRDRDNSPLHF.

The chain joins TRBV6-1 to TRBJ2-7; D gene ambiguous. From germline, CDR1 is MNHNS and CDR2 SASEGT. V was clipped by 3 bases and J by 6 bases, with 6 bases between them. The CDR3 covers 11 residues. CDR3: CASSDWAEQYF. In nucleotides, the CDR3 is TGTGCCAGCAGTGATTGGGCCGAGCAGTACTTC.

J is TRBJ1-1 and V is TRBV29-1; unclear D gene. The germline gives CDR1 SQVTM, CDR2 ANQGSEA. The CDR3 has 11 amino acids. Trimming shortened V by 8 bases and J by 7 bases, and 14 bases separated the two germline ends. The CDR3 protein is CSSHEGGEAFF. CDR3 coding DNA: TGCAGCAGTCACGAAGGCGGTGAAGCTTTCTTT.